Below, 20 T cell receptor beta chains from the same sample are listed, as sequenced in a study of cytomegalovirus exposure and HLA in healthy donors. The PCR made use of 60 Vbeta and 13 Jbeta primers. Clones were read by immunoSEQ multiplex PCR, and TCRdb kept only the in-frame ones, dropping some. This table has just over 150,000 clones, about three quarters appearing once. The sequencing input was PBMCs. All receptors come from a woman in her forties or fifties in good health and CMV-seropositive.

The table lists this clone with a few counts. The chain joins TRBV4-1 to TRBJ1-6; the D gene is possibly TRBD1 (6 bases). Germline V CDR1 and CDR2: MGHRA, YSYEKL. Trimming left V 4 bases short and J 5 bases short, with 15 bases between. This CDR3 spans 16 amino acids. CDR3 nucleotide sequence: TGCGCCAGCAGCCTCCAAGGGGGAGGGAATAATTCACCCCTCCACTTT. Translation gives CASSLQGGGNNSPLHF.

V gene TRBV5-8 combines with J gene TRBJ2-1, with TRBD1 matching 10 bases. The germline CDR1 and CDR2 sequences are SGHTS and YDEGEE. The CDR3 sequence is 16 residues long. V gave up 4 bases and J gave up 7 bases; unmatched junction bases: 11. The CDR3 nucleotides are TGTGCCAGCAGCCCCCGTCCGGGACAGGGGTGGAATGAGCAGTTCTTC. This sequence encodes CASSPRPGQGWNEQFF.

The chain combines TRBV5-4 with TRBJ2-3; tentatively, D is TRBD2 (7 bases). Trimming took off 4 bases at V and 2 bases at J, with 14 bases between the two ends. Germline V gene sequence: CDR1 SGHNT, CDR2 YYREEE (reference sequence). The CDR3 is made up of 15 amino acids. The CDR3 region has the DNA TGTGCCAGCAGCGGGGGGGCACTGATCACAGATACGCAGTATTTT. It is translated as CASSGGALITDTQYF.

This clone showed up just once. As DNA, the CDR3 is TGTGCCAGCTCACCACTAGGACAGGGGGTCTTAGAGACCCAGTACTTC. This sequence encodes CASSPLGQGVLETQYF. The chain recombines TRBV18 with TRBJ2-5; 10 bases match TRBD1. Germline V gene lookup returns CDR1 KGHSH and CDR2 LQKENI. J was trimmed by 4 bases and V by 1 base; bases with no gene match: 6. The CDR3 has 16 amino acids.

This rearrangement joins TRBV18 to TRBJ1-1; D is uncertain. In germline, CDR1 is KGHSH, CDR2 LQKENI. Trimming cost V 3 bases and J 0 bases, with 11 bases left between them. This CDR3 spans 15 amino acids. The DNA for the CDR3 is TGTGCCAGCTCACCGGTGCAACTAGTGAACACTGAAGCTTTCTTT. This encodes CASSPVQLVNTEAFF.

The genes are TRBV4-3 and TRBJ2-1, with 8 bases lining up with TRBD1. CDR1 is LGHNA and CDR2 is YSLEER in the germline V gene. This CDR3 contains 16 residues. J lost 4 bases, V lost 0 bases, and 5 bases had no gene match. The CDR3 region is CASSQETRTGYNEQFF. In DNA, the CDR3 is TGCGCCAGCAGCCAAGAAACGAGGACAGGGTACAATGAGCAGTTCTTC.

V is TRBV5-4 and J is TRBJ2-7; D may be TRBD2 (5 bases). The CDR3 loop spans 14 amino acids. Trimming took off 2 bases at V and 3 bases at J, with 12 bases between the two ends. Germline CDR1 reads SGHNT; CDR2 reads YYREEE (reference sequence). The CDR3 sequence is CASSLPGKDYEQYF. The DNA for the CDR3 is TGTGCCAGCAGCTTACCCGGGAAGGACTACGAGCAGTACTTC.

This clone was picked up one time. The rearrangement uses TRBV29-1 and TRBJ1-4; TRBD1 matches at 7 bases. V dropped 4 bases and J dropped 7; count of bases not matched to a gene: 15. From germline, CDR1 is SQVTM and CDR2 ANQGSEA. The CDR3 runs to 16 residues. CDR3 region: CSVGIVLDRRGEKLFF. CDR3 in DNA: TGCAGCGTTGGAATCGTGTTGGACAGGAGGGGTGAAAAACTGTTTTTT.

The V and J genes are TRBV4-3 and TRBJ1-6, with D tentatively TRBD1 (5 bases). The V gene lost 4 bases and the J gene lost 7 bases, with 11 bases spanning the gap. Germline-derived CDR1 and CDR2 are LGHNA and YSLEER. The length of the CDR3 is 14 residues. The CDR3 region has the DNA TGCGCCAGCAGCCTTGAGGGGAGGAATTCACCCCTCCACTTT. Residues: CASSLEGRNSPLHF.

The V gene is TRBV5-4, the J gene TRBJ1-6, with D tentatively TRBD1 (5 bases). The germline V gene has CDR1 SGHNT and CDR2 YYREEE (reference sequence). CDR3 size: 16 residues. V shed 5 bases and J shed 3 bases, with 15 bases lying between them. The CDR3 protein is CASSLGGFNYNSPLHF. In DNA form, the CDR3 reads TGTGCCAGCAGTCTGGGGGGTTTTAACTATAATTCACCCCTCCACTTT. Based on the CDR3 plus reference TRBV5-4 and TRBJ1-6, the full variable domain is ETGVTQSPTHLIKTRGQQVTLRCSSQSGHNTVSWYQQALGQGPQFIFQYYREEENGRGNFPPRFSGLQFPNYSSELNVNALELDDSALYLCASSLGGFNYNSPLHFGNGTRLTVT.

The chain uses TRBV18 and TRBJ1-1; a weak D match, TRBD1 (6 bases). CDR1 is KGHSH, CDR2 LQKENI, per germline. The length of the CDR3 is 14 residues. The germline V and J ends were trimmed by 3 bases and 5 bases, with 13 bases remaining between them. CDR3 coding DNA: TGTGCCAGCTCACCCTCTAGGGGGTGGACTGAAGCTTTCTTT. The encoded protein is CASSPSRGWTEAFF.

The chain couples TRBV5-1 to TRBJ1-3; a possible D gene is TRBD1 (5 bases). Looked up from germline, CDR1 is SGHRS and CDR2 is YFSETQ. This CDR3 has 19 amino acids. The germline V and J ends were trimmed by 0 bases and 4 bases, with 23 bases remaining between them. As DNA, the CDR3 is TGCGCCAGCAGCTTGGCCCCCCTGGGGGGGAGTGGAGCGGGAAACACCATATATTTT. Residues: CASSLAPLGGSGAGNTIYF.

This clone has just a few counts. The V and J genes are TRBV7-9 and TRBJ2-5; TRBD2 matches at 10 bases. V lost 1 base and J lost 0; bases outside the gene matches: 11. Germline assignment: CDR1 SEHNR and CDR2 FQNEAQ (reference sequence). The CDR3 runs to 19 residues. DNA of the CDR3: TGTGCCAGCAGCTTAGGCGGGACTATAGCGGGAGGACACCAAGAGACCCAGTACTTC. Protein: CASSLGGTIAGGHQETQYF.

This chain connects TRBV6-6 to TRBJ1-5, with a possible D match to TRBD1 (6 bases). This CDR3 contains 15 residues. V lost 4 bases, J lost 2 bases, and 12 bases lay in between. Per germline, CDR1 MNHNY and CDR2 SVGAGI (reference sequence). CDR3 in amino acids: CASSLRTDGNQPQHF. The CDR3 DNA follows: TGTGCCAGCAGTTTAAGGACAGACGGCAATCAGCCCCAGCATTTT.

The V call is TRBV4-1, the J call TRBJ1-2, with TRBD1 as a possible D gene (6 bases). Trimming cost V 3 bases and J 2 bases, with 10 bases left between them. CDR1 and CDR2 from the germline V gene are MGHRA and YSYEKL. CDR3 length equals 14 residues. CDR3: CASSHGQRNYGYTF. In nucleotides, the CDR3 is TGCGCCAGCAGCCACGGACAGAGAAACTATGGCTACACCTTC.

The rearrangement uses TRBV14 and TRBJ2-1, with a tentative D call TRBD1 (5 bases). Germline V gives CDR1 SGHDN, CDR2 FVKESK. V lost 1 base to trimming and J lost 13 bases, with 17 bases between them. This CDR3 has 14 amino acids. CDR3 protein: CASSQVGPARTQFF. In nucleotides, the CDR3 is TGTGCCAGCAGCCAAGTGGGGCCGGCCAGGACCCAGTTCTTC.

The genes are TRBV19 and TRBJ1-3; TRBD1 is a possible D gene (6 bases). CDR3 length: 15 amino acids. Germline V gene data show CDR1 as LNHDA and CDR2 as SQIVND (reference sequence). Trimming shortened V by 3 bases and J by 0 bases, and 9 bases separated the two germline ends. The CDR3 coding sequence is TGTGCCAGTAGTATGAGGGGGATCTCTGGAAACACCATATATTTT. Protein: CASSMRGISGNTIYF.

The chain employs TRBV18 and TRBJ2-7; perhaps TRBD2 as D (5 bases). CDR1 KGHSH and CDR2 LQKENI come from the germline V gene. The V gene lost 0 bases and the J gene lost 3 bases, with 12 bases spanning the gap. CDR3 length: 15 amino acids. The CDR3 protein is CASSPPPIRGYEQYF. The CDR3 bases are TGTGCCAGCTCACCACCCCCAATCCGGGGCTACGAGCAGTACTTC.

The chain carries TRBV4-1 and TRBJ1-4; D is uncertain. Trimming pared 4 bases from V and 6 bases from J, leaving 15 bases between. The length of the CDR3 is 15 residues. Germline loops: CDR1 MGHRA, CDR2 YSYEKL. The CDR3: CASSPPAAGDEKLFF. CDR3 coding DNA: TGCGCCAGCAGCCCGCCAGCAGCAGGCGATGAAAAACTGTTTTTT.

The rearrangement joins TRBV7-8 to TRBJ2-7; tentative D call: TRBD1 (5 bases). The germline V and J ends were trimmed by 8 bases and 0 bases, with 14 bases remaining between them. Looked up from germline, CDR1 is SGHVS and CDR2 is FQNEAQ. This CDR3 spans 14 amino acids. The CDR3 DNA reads TGTGCCAGCTCCCGGGCCCAGGGCTCCTACGAGCAGTACTTC. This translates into CASSRAQGSYEQYF. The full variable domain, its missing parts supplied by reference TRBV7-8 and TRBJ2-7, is GAGVSQSPRYKVAKRGQDVALRCDPISGHVSLFWYQQALGQGPEFLTYFQNEAQLDKSGLPSDRFFAERPEGSVSTLKIQRTQQEDSAVYLCASSRAQGSYEQYFGPGTRLTVT.